This record covers a single T cell receptor (beta chain). The data originate from a study of blood T cell repertoires in COVID-19. Study background: From T cells, B-cell-depleted T cells, or PBMCs came the material, which was cDNA or gDNA.

TCRdb keeps only in-frame clones here, not all; method: immunoSEQ multiplex PCR. The repertoire holds about 500,000 clones, roughly nine tenths seen once, with around 0.95% in the top ten. This sequence originates from a man younger than 35 with COVID-19, enrolled during active disease. Sequencing was done on a sample of peripheral blood.

For the CDR3, the DNA is TGTGCCAGCAGCCAGGGACTAGCGGGAGAGGGCTACGAGCAGTACTTC. Protein sequence: CASSQGLAGEGYEQYF. J is TRBJ2-7 and V is TRBV7-3; 14 positions agree with TRBD2. Germline CDR1 and CDR2: SGHTA and FQGTGA. CDR3 size: 16 residues. The V segment lost 5 bases and the J segment 3 bases; nucleotides outside the gene matches: 6.